This is a list of T cell receptor beta chains from one sample in a study of human T cells and chemical hapten exposure. TCRdb fed the RACE reads into MiXCR, producing one record per CDR3 protein. This table has fewer than 65,000 distinct CDR3 sequences, over 8% appearing once. The source material was whole blood, sampled in connection with sensitization to the hapten diphenylcyclopropenone (DPC). These receptors were taken from a woman aged 35 to 49 with alopecia areata. Some clones in this sample may be carry-over from other donors' samples. CDR3s include the opening cysteine and the closing phenylalanine or tryptophan. A D gene is named only where the DNA matches it firmly.

cdr3_length	j_call	d_call	v_call	cdr3_aa
14	TRBJ1-5	TRBD1	TRBV29-1	CSVKGAGGNQPQHF
15	TRBJ2-5	.	TRBV3-1	CASSRRRTEQETQYF
15	TRBJ2-2	TRBD2	TRBV28	CASSLTSGYTGELFF
15	TRBJ1-2	TRBD1	TRBV20-1	CSASVTGGSLGGYTF
16	TRBJ1-1	TRBD1	TRBV7-6	CASSQWTGGRDTEAFF
13	TRBJ2-5	.	TRBV9	CASSVGIQETQYF
15	TRBJ2-1	TRBD2	TRBV7-3	CASSISGTTRNEQFF
11	TRBJ1-1	.	TRBV2	CASSVEGRAFF
16	TRBJ2-1	TRBD2	TRBV2	CASSGAGTRGDDEQFF
14	TRBJ2-7	.	TRBV7-9	CASSLGTGADEQYF
15	TRBJ2-3	.	TRBV4-1	CASSDGHPSTDTQYF